This T cell receptor beta chain was obtained from a study of T cell responses to AZD1222 COVID-19 vaccine. Study-wide findings and caveats: Distributed over spike, vaccine-associated CD4 TCRs predominated at 160-218 and 743-854. Researchers took repertoire samples only after the peak T cell response had come.

Concerning this clone: Antigen unknown.

Germline V lookup: CDR1 MNHEY, CDR2 SVGAGI. The CDR3 loop spans 12 amino acids. The V end lost 4 bases, the J end lost 3 bases, and 7 bases lay between the germline ends. The protocol was immunoSEQ multiplex PCR, while the TCRdb copy is restricted to in-frame clones and leaves out a portion. The sample carries under 130,000 clones, roughly 90% recorded once. The sequenced sample was peripheral blood, obtained on day 0 of AZD1222 vaccination. This rearrangement joins TRBV6-5 to TRBJ2-7; no clear D gene. The receptor's source is an adult in good health. The CDR3, as DNA: TGTGCCAGCAGTTCGCTCAACTACGAGCAGTACTTC. Encoded protein: CASSSLNYEQYF.